The rows below give T cell receptor beta chains drawn from one sample of a study of T cell repertoires in cytomegalovirus infection. TCRdb independently ran MiXCR on the reads; one entry per CDR3 protein. The sample shows 250,000 to 400,000 distinct CDR3 sequences, approximately 25% of them seen only once. For these receptors, no antigen is known. Source: cultured PBMCs, taken from culture after CMV antigen stimulation. Receptor source: a human donor in good health (CMV status not recorded). Some clones in this sample may be carry-over from other donors' samples. The CDR3 runs from the conserved cysteine through the conserved F or W. The order of the fields is D gene, J gene, clone size, V gene, CDR3 protein, CDR3 DNA. A D gene is named only where the DNA matches it firmly. The listing skips clone size in some rows; elsewhere it reads once, few, many or a size class.

>NA|TRBJ2-3|many|TRBV7-9
CASSLFVRADTQYF
TGTGCCAGCAGCTTATTCGTCAGGGCAGATACGCAGTATTTT
>NA|TRBJ2-7|few|TRBV7-3
CASSPTYGGEQYF
TGTGCCAGCAGCCCCACCTATGGGGGCGAGCAGTACTTC
>NA|TRBJ2-3|few|TRBV7-2
CASSLNDHTDTQYF
TGTGCCAGCAGCTTAAACGACCACACAGATACGCAGTATTTT
>NA|TRBJ1-1|NA|TRBV9
CASTAIRSGETEAFF
TGTGCCAGCACCGCCATTAGGTCAGGGGAGACTGAAGCTTTCTTT
>TRBD1|TRBJ2-5|NA|TRBV19
CASRTGALGETQYF
TGTGCCAGCAGGACAGGTGCCCTTGGTGAGACCCAGTACTTC
>TRBD1|TRBJ1-1|NA|TRBV18
CASSPSGQGNTEAFF
TGTGCCAGCTCACCCTCGGGACAGGGAAATACTGAAGCTTTCTTT
>NA|TRBJ2-2|NA|TRBV11-2
CASTSIGSGTGELFF
TGTGCCAGCACATCAATCGGATCTGGTACCGGGGAGCTGTTTTTT
>NA|TRBJ2-6|few|TRBV24-1
CATSGVRSGANVLTF
TGTGCCACCAGTGGCGTACGCTCTGGGGCCAACGTCCTGACTTTC
>NA|TRBJ2-1|NA|TRBV7-2
CASSLRFNEQFF
TGTGCCAGCAGCTTACGCTTCAATGAGCAGTTCTTC
>TRBD1|TRBJ1-2|NA|TRBV6-1
CASSQDRGTGYTF
TGTGCCAGCAGCCAGGACAGGGGGACTGGCTACACCTTC
>NA|TRBJ2-1|NA|TRBV20-1
CSASAGTSYNEQFF
TGCAGTGCTAGCGCCGGGACTTCCTACAATGAGCAGTTCTTC
>TRBD2|TRBJ2-2|once|TRBV6-2/TRBV6-3
CASSYRGTRGSNTGELFF
TGTGCCAGCAGTTACCGCGGGACTAGGGGATCGAACACCGGGGAGCTGTTTTTT
>NA|TRBJ1-1|NA|TRBV7-9
CASRHTGTEAFF
TGTGCCAGCAGACATACCGGGACAGAAGCTTTCTTT
>NA|TRBJ1-6|NA|TRBV12-3/TRBV12-4
CASSLGRMNSPLHF
TGTGCCAGCAGTTTGGGACGGATGAATTCACCCCTCCACTTT
>TRBD2|TRBJ2-1|NA|TRBV2
CASSEALASGAYNEQFF
TGTGCCAGCAGTGAAGCGCTTGCTAGCGGGGCCTACAATGAGCAGTTCTTC
>NA|TRBJ2-3|NA|TRBV6-6
CASSEDRVATDTQYF
TGTGCCAGCAGCGAAGATAGGGTAGCCACAGATACGCAGTATTTT
>TRBD2|TRBJ2-3|NA|TRBV19
CASSNAGGPGGDTQYF
TGTGCCAGTAGTAACGCGGGAGGGCCCGGGGGAGATACGCAGTATTTT
>NA|TRBJ2-1|NA|TRBV6-2/TRBV6-3
CASSYMAQREHEQFF
TGTGCCAGCAGTTACATGGCCCAGCGAGAGCATGAGCAGTTCTTC
>TRBD2|TRBJ2-7|few|TRBV28
CASSPNLGLAGDYEQYF
TGTGCCAGCAGTCCGAACCTGGGACTAGCGGGAGACTACGAGCAGTACTTC
>NA|TRBJ1-4|few|TRBV12-3/TRBV12-4
CASSFGMTATNEKLFF
TGTGCCAGCAGTTTTGGGATGACAGCAACTAATGAAAAACTGTTTTTT
>NA|TRBJ1-4|NA|TRBV7-9
CASSFQQGEKLFF
TGTGCCAGCAGCTTTCAACAGGGTGAAAAACTGTTTTTT
>TRBD2|TRBJ2-7|few|TRBV2
CASSGGTSGSLSYEQYF
TGTGCCAGCAGTGGTGGGACTAGCGGGAGTCTCTCCTACGAGCAGTACTTC
>NA|TRBJ2-1|many|TRBV6-2/TRBV6-3
CASIGGSLYNEQFF
TGTGCCAGCATCGGTGGGAGTCTATACAATGAGCAGTTCTTC
>NA|TRBJ1-2|NA|TRBV19
CASSRGRQDPYTF
TGTGCCAGTAGCCGAGGGAGACAGGATCCATACACCTTC
>TRBD1|TRBJ2-3|NA|TRBV6-2/TRBV6-3
CASRTTGGDTQYF
TGTGCCAGCAGGACCACAGGGGGAGATACGCAGTATTTT
>TRBD2|TRBJ2-1|few|TRBV29-1
CSVRLAGGVNEQFF
TGCAGCGTTAGACTAGCGGGAGGAGTCAATGAGCAGTTCTTC
>NA|TRBJ1-5|many|TRBV12-3/TRBV12-4
CASRSLHQPQHF
TGTGCCAGCAGATCCCTCCATCAGCCCCAGCATTTT
>NA|TRBJ2-1|few|TRBV20-1
CSARALLGPRSYNEQFF
TGCAGTGCTAGAGCTCTTTTGGGTCCACGCTCCTACAATGAGCAGTTCTTC
>NA|TRBJ1-1|NA|TRBV7-9
CASTQHGIEAFF
TGTGCCAGCACCCAACACGGGATTGAAGCTTTCTTT
>TRBD1|TRBJ1-2|few|TRBV7-9
CASSLTTSGTGVGYTF
TGTGCCAGCAGCTTAACCACATCCGGGACAGGGGTTGGCTACACCTTC
>TRBD1|TRBJ1-2|NA|TRBV27
CASSQTQGANYGYTF
TGTGCCAGCAGTCAAACCCAGGGGGCTAACTATGGCTACACCTTC
>NA|TRBJ2-1|many|TRBV12-3/TRBV12-4
CASSRPGPLSYNEQFF
TGTGCCAGCAGCCGGCCGGGACCTCTCTCCTACAATGAGCAGTTCTTC
>TRBD2|TRBJ2-1|NA|TRBV5-1
CASSWTSGTVNEQFF
TGCGCCAGCAGCTGGACTAGCGGGACTGTCAATGAGCAGTTCTTC
>TRBD2|TRBJ2-3|few|TRBV7-2
CASSLVSGKTDTQYF
TGTGCCAGCAGCTTAGTTAGCGGGAAAACAGATACGCAGTATTTT
>TRBD1|TRBJ1-5|NA|TRBV7-9
CASSSHPGQGRGSNQPQHF
TGTGCCAGCAGCTCTCATCCGGGACAGGGTAGGGGTAGCAATCAGCCCCAGCATTTT
>NA|TRBJ2-5|NA|TRBV6-2/TRBV6-3
CASSYSRYDQETQYF
TGTGCCAGCAGTTACTCGCGTTACGACCAAGAGACCCAGTACTTC
>TRBD1|TRBJ2-5|NA|TRBV14
CASSQLYRGAQETQYF
TGTGCCAGCAGCCAACTTTACAGGGGGGCCCAAGAGACCCAGTACTTC
>NA|TRBJ2-1|NA|TRBV6-1
CASRSLQGSPGEEQFF
TGTGCCAGCAGGTCTTTACAGGGCTCACCGGGGGAGGAGCAGTTCTTC
>NA|TRBJ1-2|many|TRBV7-2
CASSLAPYRPFDGYTF
TGTGCCAGCAGCTTAGCGCCATACAGACCCTTCGATGGCTACACCTTC
>TRBD2|TRBJ2-1|NA|TRBV10-3
CAIGERDDNEQFF
TGTGCCATCGGGGAGCGGGACGACAATGAGCAGTTCTTC
>NA|TRBJ1-1|NA|TRBV28
CASSLWGRVNTEAFF
TGTGCCAGCAGTTTATGGGGCAGGGTGAACACTGAAGCTTTCTTT